This is a list of T cell receptor beta chains from one sample in a study of cytotoxic CD8 clonotypes in ibrutinib-treated CLL. Here immunoSEQ multiplex PCR was the method, and the copy in TCRdb shows in-frame clones only, minus some. Among some 120,000 clones listed, roughly 80% were seen once. The source material was PBMCs, sampled after 24 months of ibrutinib treatment. The receptors shown here come from a human donor with chronic lymphocytic leukemia. Each CDR3 is given with its conserved first and last residue. D genes are given only for firm matches. Size is stated for part of the rows, as once, few or many counts, or as a class when the clone is expanded.

V,J,size,D,CDR3,DNA
TRBV28,TRBJ1-3,-,-,CASSFPGNTIYF,TGTGCCAGCAGTTTCCCTGGAAACACCATATATTTT
TRBV18,TRBJ1-5,-,-,CASSPDTGQPQHF,TGTGCCAGCTCCCCGGATACAGGACAGCCCCAGCATTTT
TRBV29-1,TRBJ2-7,-,TRBD1,CSVADKQGPYEQYF,TGCAGCGTTGCGGACAAACAGGGGCCCTACGAGCAGTACTTC
TRBV25-1,TRBJ1-5,-,-,CASRQGLNQPQHF,TGTGCCAGCAGGCAGGGCCTCAATCAGCCCCAGCATTTT
TRBV15,TRBJ2-7,-,-,CATSRPRTRNVGGASSCEQYF,TGTGCCACCAGCAGACCCAGAACTAGGAACGTAGGGGGAGCTTCGTCGTGTGAGCAGTACTTC
TRBV5-6,TRBJ1-1,-,-,CASTRDVTEAFF,TGTGCCAGCACCCGGGACGTCACTGAAGCTTTCTTT
TRBV5-1,TRBJ2-5,-,-,CASSLAGGTQYF,TGCGCCAGCAGCTTGGCGGGTGGGACCCAGTACTTC
TRBV30,TRBJ2-1,once,TRBD2,CARRTSGGNEQFF,TGTGCCCGCAGGACTAGCGGGGGGAATGAGCAGTTCTTC
TRBV27,TRBJ2-7,once,-,CASSLRREAYEQYF,TGTGCCAGCAGTTTACGCAGGGAGGCCTACGAGCAGTACTTC
TRBV4-3,TRBJ2-3,once,-,CASSQDRGGPRF,TGCGCCAGCAGCCAAGATCGAGGCGGACCTCGTTTT
TRBV7-9,TRBJ1-4,-,TRBD1,CASSRRDRAEKLFF,TGTGCCAGCAGCCGTCGGGACAGGGCGGAAAAACTGTTTTTT
TRBV21-1,TRBJ1-2,-,-,CASSPDVGGCYGYTF,TGTGCCAGCAGCCCTGACGTCGGGGGGTGCTATGGCTACACCTTC
TRBV27,TRBJ2-3,-,-,CASWGAPDTQYF,TGTGCCAGCTGGGGAGCCCCAGATACGCAGTATTTT
TRBV29-1,TRBJ2-3,-,-,CSVEGGVGDTQYF,TGCAGCGTTGAAGGGGGGGTTGGGGATACGCAGTATTTT
TRBV19,TRBJ1-2,-,TRBD1,CASSPPDRGGYTF,TGTGCCAGTAGTCCCCCCGACAGGGGAGGCTACACCTTC
TRBV5-4,TRBJ2-3,-,-,CASSLRGGTDTQYF,TGTGCCAGCAGCCTGCGAGGGGGCACAGATACGCAGTATTTT
TRBV7-3,TRBJ2-7,-,-,CASSLRPDTYEQYF,TGTGCCAGCAGCTTAAGGCCGGACACCTACGAGCAGTACTTC
TRBV7-9,TRBJ2-1,-,TRBD2,CASSRETSTIEQFF,TGTGCCAGCAGCCGTGAGACTAGCACCATTGAGCAGTTCTTC
TRBV9,TRBJ2-3,-,-,CASSPLPGRGKDTQYF,TGTGCCAGCAGCCCCCTTCCGGGACGGGGAAAAGATACGCAGTATTTT
TRBV11-2,TRBJ2-7,once,-,CASSLWGGGLYEQYF,TGTGCCAGCAGCTTATGGGGCGGCGGCTTATACGAGCAGTACTTC
TRBV29-1,TRBJ1-1,-,-,CSVAGGGGTEAFF,TGCAGCGTTGCCGGCGGGGGGGGCACTGAAGCTTTCTTT
TRBV27,TRBJ2-3,-,-,CASSFSPVGTQYF,TGTGCCAGCAGTTTCTCCCCGGTCGGTACGCAGTATTTT
TRBV9,TRBJ2-3,-,-,CASSVGHRVEITDTQYF,TGTGCCAGCAGCGTAGGTCACAGGGTGGAGATCACAGATACGCAGTATTTT